The 21 T cell receptor beta chains presented below share a single source sample, sequenced in a study of T cell responses to AZD1222 COVID-19 vaccine. Profiling relied on immunoSEQ multiplex PCR, and the TCRdb table lists in-frame clones only, not all of them. The table lists about 140,000 clones, about 92% of them singletons. Here the sequenced sample was peripheral blood, taken on day 0 of AZD1222 vaccination. Receptors originate from an adult in good health.

V and J are TRBV5-1 and TRBJ2-5; tentatively, D is TRBD2 (6 bases). Trimming cost V 4 bases and J 5 bases, with 18 bases left between them. This CDR3 has 15 residues. Germline V gene data show CDR1 as SGHRS and CDR2 as YFSETQ. CDR3 sequence: CASSPINRREETQYF. CDR3 sequence (DNA): TGCGCCAGCAGCCCCATCAACAGGAGGGAGGAGACCCAGTACTTC.

The chain links TRBV3-1 (or the pseudogene TRBV3-2) to TRBJ2-5; D gene ambiguous. Germline-derived CDR1 and CDR2 are LGHDT and YNNKEL (reference sequence). The CDR3 contains 13 residues. V was shortened by 1 base and J by 9 bases, with 12 bases between the two germline ends. CDR3 DNA sequence: TGTGCCAGCAGCCAAGGACTCCCCGAATCCCAGTACTTC. This translates into CASSQGLPESQYF.

The table lists this clone with a count of one. The genes are TRBV4-1 and TRBJ2-7; 9 nucleotides match TRBD2. V was pared by 4 bases and J by 3 bases, with 4 bases of the junction left unmatched. The germline CDR1 and CDR2 sequences are MGHRA and YSYEKL. The CDR3 has 14 amino acids. CDR3 sequence reads: CASSLGLASYEQYF. The CDR3, as DNA: TGCGCCAGCAGCCTTGGACTAGCGAGCTACGAGCAGTACTTC.

The V gene is TRBV2, the J gene TRBJ2-1; 10 bases map to TRBD1. Germline trimming cut 6 bases from V and 4 bases from J; bases unmatched to any gene: 9. The CDR3 sequence is 16 residues long. Per the germline V gene, CDR1 is SNHLY and CDR2 is FYNNEI. The CDR3 region is CASSPRTGGKYNEQFF. In DNA form, the CDR3 reads TGTGCCAGCAGCCCCAGGACAGGGGGTAAATACAATGAGCAGTTCTTC.

This clone was counted once. The chain has TRBV21-1 and TRBJ2-1; TRBD1, the table's D call, was not compared with the DNA. TRBV21-1 is reported as a pseudogene. The CDR3 sequence is 15 residues long. CDR3 in amino acids: CASSGRDRGRNEQFF. The CDR3 region has the DNA TGTGCCAGCAGCGGCCGGGACAGGGGAAGGAATGAGCAGTTCTTC.

This chain uses TRBV5-1 with TRBJ2-5; perhaps TRBD2 as D (6 bases). The germline CDR1 and CDR2 sequences are SGHRS and YFSETQ. This CDR3 has 15 residues. V lost 2 bases, J lost 4 bases, and 15 bases lay in between. The CDR3 sequence is CASSFGGRHGETQYF. The CDR3 region has the DNA TGCGCCAGCAGCTTCGGGGGAAGGCATGGAGAGACCCAGTACTTC.

This rearrangement joins TRBV6-5 to TRBJ2-7, with 9 bases lining up with TRBD2. The junction had 10 bases not matched to a gene; V was cut back by 5 bases and J by 5 bases. The germline V gene has CDR1 MNHEY and CDR2 SVGAGI. This CDR3 comprises 15 residues. Written as DNA, the CDR3 is TGTGCCAGCAGTCCCAATGCGGGAGGGCCGAACGAGCAGTACTTC. Encoded protein: CASSPNAGGPNEQYF.

The gene calls are TRBV7-9 and TRBJ2-7; possibly TRBD1 for D (5 bases). The CDR3 covers 13 residues. The V end was cut by 8 bases, the J end by 2 bases, with 13 bases between. Germline CDR1 and CDR2: SEHNR and FQNEAQ (reference sequence). CDR3 protein: CASRIGDAYEQYF. In nucleotides, the CDR3 is TGTGCCAGCCGGATAGGGGATGCCTACGAGCAGTACTTC.

The chain joins TRBV30 to TRBJ1-5; weak D call: TRBD1 (5 bases). Germline V gene sequence: CDR1 GTSNPN, CDR2 SVGIG (reference sequence). The CDR3 covers 13 residues. The ends were cut back, 7 bases at V and 5 bases at J, with 15 bases in the middle. The CDR3 spells CALSDRGDQPQHF. CDR3 coding DNA: TGTGCCTTGTCAGATAGGGGTGATCAGCCCCAGCATTTT.

Written as DNA, the CDR3 is TGTGCCACTCGACTAGCGGGAGGGAGGGAGCAGTACTTC. It yields the protein CATRLAGGREQYF. The rearrangement links TRBV2 to TRBJ2-7; 14 bases align to TRBD2. With V trimmed by 10 bases and J by 7 bases, 6 bases remained unmatched. The CDR3 runs 13 residues. Germline lookup yields CDR1 SNHLY and CDR2 FYNNEI.

This chain uses TRBV6-5 with TRBJ1-2, with D perhaps matching TRBD1 (5 bases). CDR3 length equals 13 residues. V lost 8 bases and J 6 bases, leaving 16 bases between the germline ends. From germline, CDR1 is MNHEY and CDR2 SVGAGI. DNA of the CDR3: TGTGCCAGCGAGGGGCAGGGATGGGATGGCTACACCTTC. Translating gives CASEGQGWDGYTF.

This chain uses TRBV15 with TRBJ1-1, with D unclear. The CDR3 is 14 amino acids. The germline V gene encodes CDR1 LNHNV and CDR2 YYDKDF (reference sequence). V shed 0 bases and J shed 4 bases, with 9 bases lying between them. The CDR3 region is CATSRERVATEAFF. The CDR3 coding sequence is TGTGCCACCAGCAGAGAGCGGGTTGCCACTGAAGCTTTCTTT.

This clone was seen once. The rearrangement uses TRBV30 and TRBJ2-6; D is possibly TRBD2 (5 bases). CDR3 length: 15 residues. Germline CDR1 is GTSNPN and CDR2 is SVGIG (reference sequence). The V end lost 4 bases, the J end lost 1 base, and 11 bases lay between the germline ends. CDR3 protein: CAWTRERSGANVLTF. CDR3 in DNA: TGTGCCTGGACCCGGGAAAGGTCTGGGGCCAACGTCCTGACTTTC. The entire variable domain, with the rest obtained from reference TRBV30 and TRBJ2-6, is as follows: SQTIHQWPATLVQPVGSPLSLECTVEGTSNPNLYWYRQAAGRGLQLLFYSVGIGQISSEVPQNLSASRPQDRQFILSSKKLLLSDSGFYLCAWTRERSGANVLTFGAGSRLTVL.

This chain links TRBV7-7 with TRBJ1-2, with D perhaps matching TRBD1 (6 bases). Germline V lookup: CDR1 SSHAT, CDR2 FNYEAQ (reference sequence). V was trimmed by 3 bases and J by 8 bases, leaving 13 bases between them. The CDR3 is 13 amino acids. Here the CDR3 DNA reads TGTGCCAGCAGCTTCCAGGGGAAGGAGGGCTACACCTTC. Amino acids: CASSFQGKEGYTF. The full variable domain, its missing parts supplied by reference TRBV7-7 and TRBJ1-2, is GAGVSQSPRYKVTKRGQDVTLRCDPISSHATLYWYQQALGQGPEFLTYFNYEAQPDKSGLPSDRFSAERPEGSISTLTIQRTEQRDSAMYRCASSFQGKEGYTFGSGTRLTVV.

The rearrangement joins TRBV15 to TRBJ2-3; TRBD2 is a possible D gene (6 bases). V was pared by 9 bases and J by 3 bases, with 13 bases between. CDR3 length: 13 amino acids. The germline CDR1 and CDR2 sequences are LNHNV and YYDKDF (reference sequence). CDR3 loop: CATSGQGTDTQYF. The DNA of the CDR3 is TGTGCCACTAGCGGTCAGGGAACAGATACGCAGTATTTT.

V and J are TRBV5-6 and TRBJ2-7, with 8 bases matching TRBD1. The V gene end was trimmed by 0 bases and the J gene end by 5 bases; junction bases not matched to a gene: 7. Germline V gene data show CDR1 as SGHDT and CDR2 as YYEEEE. CDR3 length: 15 amino acids. The CDR3 coding sequence is TGTGCCAGCAGCTTGGGGGGGCGGACAGGGCACGAGCAGTACTTC. Its translation is CASSLGGRTGHEQYF.

In its sample, this clone was seen a few times. The rearrangement links TRBV29-1 to TRBJ1-1; 11 nucleotides match TRBD1. V lost 0 bases to trimming and J lost 11 bases; unmatched junction nucleotides: 8. Per germline, CDR1 SQVTM and CDR2 ANQGSEA. There are 14 residues in the CDR3. As DNA, the CDR3 is TGCAGCGTTGAAGAAAGTGGACAGGGGGCGGTGGCTTTCTTT. Protein product: CSVEESGQGAVAFF.

The chain is built from TRBV30 and TRBJ2-7, with unresolved D. V was pared by 0 bases and J by 3 bases, with 15 bases between. This CDR3 region has 15 residues. Germline V CDR1 and CDR2: GTSNPN, SVGIG (reference sequence). CDR3 protein: CAWSVLSRSLYEQYF. The CDR3 DNA reads as TGTGCCTGGAGTGTACTGAGCAGGAGCCTCTACGAGCAGTACTTC. Variable domain in full (rest from reference TRBV30 and TRBJ2-7): SQTIHQWPATLVQPVGSPLSLECTVEGTSNPNLYWYRQAAGRGLQLLFYSVGIGQISSEVPQNLSASRPQDRQFILSSKKLLLSDSGFYLCAWSVLSRSLYEQYFGPGTRLTVT.

The CDR3 protein is CASSETNSPLHF. CDR3 sequence (DNA): TGTGCCAGCAGTGAGACGAATTCACCCCTCCACTTT. The chain employs TRBV2 and TRBJ1-6, with D uncertain. Per germline, CDR1 SNHLY and CDR2 FYNNEI. The CDR3 sequence is 12 residues long. The V and J ends lost 3 bases and 7 bases respectively, with 4 bases between them.

The rearrangement links TRBV5-4 to TRBJ1-3, with no clear D. The germline gives CDR1 SGHNT, CDR2 YYREEE (reference sequence). V was trimmed by 0 bases and J by 0 bases, leaving 7 bases between them. This CDR3 spans 15 amino acids. CDR3: CASSLDSHSGNTIYF. The DNA for the CDR3 is TGTGCCAGCAGCTTGGATTCGCACTCTGGAAACACCATATATTTT.

This sequence joins TRBV6-5 and TRBJ1-1, with TRBD1 matching over 8 bases. CDR1 is MNHEY and CDR2 is SVGAGI in the germline V gene. This CDR3 has 14 amino acids. The ends lost 5 bases at V and 4 bases at J; junction bases unmatched: 6. The CDR3 sequence: CASSQGAWGTEAFF. In nucleotides, the CDR3 is TGTGCCAGCAGTCAGGGGGCCTGGGGCACTGAAGCTTTCTTT.